A selection of T cell receptor beta chains follows, all from one sample in a study of blood T cell repertoires in COVID-19. Sequencing used immunoSEQ multiplex PCR; TCRdb keeps in-frame clones, though not all of them. The profile shows about 320,000 clones, roughly nine tenths of them singletons. Sequenced sample: PBMCs or T cells enriched from blood (not recorded which). The receptors derive from a man in his sixties who had recovered from COVID-19. CDR3s leave out the opening cysteine and the closing phenylalanine or tryptophan. The order of the fields is J gene, V gene, CDR3 protein.

TRBJ1-1 | TRBV30 | AWEKGQGNTEAF
TRBJ1-1 | TRBV7-9 | ASSPSGTGGWGF
TRBJ2-3 | TRBV30 | AWSVAAQTSTDTQY
TRBJ1-6 | TRBV19 | ASRGSYAGISPLH
TRBJ1-6 | TRBV19 | ASSPRQGSDSPLH
TRBJ2-3 | TRBV13 | ASSPRRGGQATQY
TRBJ2-3 | TRBV19 | ASSELDTQY
TRBJ1-1 | TRBV12-3/TRBV12-4 | ASSFNMNTEAF
TRBJ2-1 | TRBV27 | ASIGGVEQF
TRBJ1-2 | TRBV5-1 | ASSMDSTNYGYT
TRBJ2-7 | TRBV18 | ASSSGAGGSYEQY
TRBJ1-1 | TRBV7-8 | ASSLTAGDSEAF
TRBJ1-2 | TRBV30 | AWSVGASRGAVGYT
TRBJ1-1 | TRBV6-5 | ASSPRGVNTEAF
TRBJ2-7 | TRBV9 | ASSVAQTSQYEQY
TRBJ1-5 | TRBV6-5 | ASSKTGGHQPQH
TRBJ1-1 | TRBV19 | ASGVKRGTEAF
TRBJ2-2 | TRBV4-3 | ASSRDSRGPNTGELF
TRBJ1-3 | TRBV7-9 | ASSLAPTGSGNTIY
TRBJ1-1 | TRBV10-3 | AISESGQVGTEAF
TRBJ1-2 | TRBV9 | ASSVAPTGAAYGYGYT
TRBJ2-7 | TRBV13 | ASSILRAARSYEQY
TRBJ1-6 | TRBV9 | ASSVRDRDSPLH
TRBJ1-5 | TRBV7-8 | ASSLVGQAYQPQH
TRBJ2-7 | TRBV5-1 | ASSLGSGDTYEQY
TRBJ1-2 | TRBV7-2 | ASSPTGGGYGYT
TRBJ2-5 | TRBV2 | ASSAQTVVQETQY